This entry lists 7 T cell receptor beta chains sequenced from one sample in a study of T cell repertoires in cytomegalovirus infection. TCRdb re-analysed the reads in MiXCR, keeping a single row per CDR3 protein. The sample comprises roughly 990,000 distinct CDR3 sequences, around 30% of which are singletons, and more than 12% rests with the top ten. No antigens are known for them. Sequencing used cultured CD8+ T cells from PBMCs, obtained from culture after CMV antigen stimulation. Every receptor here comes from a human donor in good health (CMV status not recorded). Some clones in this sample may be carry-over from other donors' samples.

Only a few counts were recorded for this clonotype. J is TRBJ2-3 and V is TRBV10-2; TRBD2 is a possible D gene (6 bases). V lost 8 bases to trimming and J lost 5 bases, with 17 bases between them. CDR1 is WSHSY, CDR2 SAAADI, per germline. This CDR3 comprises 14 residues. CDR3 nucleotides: TGCGCCAGCTCGGGACTGTCAGACGTAGATACGCAGTATTTT. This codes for CASSGLSDVDTQYF.

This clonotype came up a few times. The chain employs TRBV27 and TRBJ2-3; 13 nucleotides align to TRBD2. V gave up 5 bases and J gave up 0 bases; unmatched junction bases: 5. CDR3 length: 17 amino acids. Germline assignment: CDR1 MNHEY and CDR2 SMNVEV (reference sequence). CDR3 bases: TGTGCCAGCAGTGCAGGGACTAGCGGGGATAGCACAGATACGCAGTATTTT. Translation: CASSAGTSGDSTDTQYF.

The CDR3 loop is CASSPTGGHTEAFF. In DNA form, the CDR3 reads TGTGCCAGCAGTCCTACAGGGGGTCACACTGAAGCTTTCTTT. The chain employs TRBV6-2 or TRBV6-3 and TRBJ1-1; 8 bases are a match to TRBD1. The CDR3 covers 14 residues. The trim removed 5 bases at V and 3 bases at J, leaving 5 bases unmatched. CDR1 is MNHEY, CDR2 SVGEGT, per germline.

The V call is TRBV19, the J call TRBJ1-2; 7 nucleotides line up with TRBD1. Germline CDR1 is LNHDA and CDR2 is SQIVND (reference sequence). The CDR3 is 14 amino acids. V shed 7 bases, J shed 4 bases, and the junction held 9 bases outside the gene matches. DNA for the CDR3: TGTGCCAGTATGGGAAGGGGGCGCGCCTATGGCTACACCTTC. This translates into CASMGRGRAYGYTF.

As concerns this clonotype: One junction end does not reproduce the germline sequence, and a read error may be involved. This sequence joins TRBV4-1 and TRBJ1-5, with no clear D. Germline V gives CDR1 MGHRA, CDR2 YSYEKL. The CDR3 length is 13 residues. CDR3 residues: CASSQERNQPQHF. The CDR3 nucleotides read TGTGCCAGCAGCCAAGAGAGGAATCAGCCCCAGCATTTT.

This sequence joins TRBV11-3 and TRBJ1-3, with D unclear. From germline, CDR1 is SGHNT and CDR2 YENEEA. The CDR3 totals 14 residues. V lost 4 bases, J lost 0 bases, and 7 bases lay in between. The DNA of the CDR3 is TGTGCCAGCAGCTCCTCCAGCTCTGGAAACACCATATATTTT. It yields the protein CASSSSSSGNTIYF.

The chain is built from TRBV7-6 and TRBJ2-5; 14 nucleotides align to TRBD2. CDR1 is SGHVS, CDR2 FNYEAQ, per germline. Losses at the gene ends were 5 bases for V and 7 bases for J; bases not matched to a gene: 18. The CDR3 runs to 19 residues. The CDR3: CASSPRGTSGGFPFGTQYF. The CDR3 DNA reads TGTGCCAGCAGCCCACGAGGGACTAGCGGGGGCTTTCCATTTGGGACCCAGTACTTC. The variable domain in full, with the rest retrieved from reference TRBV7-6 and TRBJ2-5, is GAGVSQSPRYKVTKRGQDVALRCDPISGHVSLYWYRQALGQGPEFLTYFNYEAQQDKSGLPNDRFSAERPEGSISTLTIQRTEQRDSAMYRCASSPRGTSGGFPFGTQYFGPGTRLLVL.